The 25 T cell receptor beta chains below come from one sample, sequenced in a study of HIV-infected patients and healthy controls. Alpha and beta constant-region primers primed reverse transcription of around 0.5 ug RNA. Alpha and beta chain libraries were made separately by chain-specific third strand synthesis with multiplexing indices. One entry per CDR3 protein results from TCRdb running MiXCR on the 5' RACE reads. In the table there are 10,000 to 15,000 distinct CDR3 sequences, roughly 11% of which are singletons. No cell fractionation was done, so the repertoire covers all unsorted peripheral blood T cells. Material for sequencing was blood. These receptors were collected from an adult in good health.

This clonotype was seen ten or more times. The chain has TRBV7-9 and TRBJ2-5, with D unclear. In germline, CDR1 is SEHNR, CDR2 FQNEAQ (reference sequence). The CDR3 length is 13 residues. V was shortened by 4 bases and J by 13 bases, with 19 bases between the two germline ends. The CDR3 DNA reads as TGTGCCAGCAGCTCCGGTGAATCGGACCGCCCGTACTTC. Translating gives CASSSGESDRPYF.

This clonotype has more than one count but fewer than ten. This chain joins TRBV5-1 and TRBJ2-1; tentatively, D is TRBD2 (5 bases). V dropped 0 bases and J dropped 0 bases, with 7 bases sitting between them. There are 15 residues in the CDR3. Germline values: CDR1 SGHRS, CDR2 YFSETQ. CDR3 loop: CASSLGTYSYNEQFF. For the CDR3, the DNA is TGCGCCAGCAGCTTGGGGACTTACTCCTACAATGAGCAGTTCTTC.

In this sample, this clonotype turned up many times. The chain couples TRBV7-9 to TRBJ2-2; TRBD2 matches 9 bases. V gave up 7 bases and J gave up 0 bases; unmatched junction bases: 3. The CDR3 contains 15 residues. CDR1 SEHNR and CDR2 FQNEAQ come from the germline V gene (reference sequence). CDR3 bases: TGTGCCAGCATACTAGCGGGTTCGAACACCGGGGAGCTGTTTTTT. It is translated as CASILAGSNTGELFF.

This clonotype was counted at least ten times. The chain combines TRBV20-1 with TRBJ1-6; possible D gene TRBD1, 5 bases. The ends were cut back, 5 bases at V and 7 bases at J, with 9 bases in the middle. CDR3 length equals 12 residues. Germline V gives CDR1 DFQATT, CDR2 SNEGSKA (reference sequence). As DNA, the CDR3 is TGCAGTGCTGGGACGGTGAATTCACCCCTCCACTTT. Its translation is CSAGTVNSPLHF.

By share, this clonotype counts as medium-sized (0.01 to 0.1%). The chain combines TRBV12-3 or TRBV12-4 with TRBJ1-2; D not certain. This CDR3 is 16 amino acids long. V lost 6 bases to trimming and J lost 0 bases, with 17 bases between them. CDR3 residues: CASSELRAATNYGYTF. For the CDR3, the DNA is TGTGCCAGCAGCGAACTGCGGGCAGCTACTAACTATGGCTACACCTTC.

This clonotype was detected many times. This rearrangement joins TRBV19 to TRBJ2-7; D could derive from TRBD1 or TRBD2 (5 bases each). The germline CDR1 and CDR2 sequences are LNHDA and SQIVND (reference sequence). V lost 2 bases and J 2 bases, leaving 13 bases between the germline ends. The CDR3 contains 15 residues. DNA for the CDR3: TGTGCCAGTAGTATAACCGGGACGTCCACCTACGAGCAGTACTTC. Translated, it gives CASSITGTSTYEQYF.

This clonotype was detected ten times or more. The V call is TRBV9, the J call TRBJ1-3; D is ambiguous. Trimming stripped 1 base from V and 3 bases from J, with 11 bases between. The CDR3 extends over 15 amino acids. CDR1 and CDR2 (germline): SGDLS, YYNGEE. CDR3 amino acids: CASSVRPGLGNTIYF. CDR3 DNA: TGTGCCAGCAGCGTACGGCCAGGCCTTGGAAACACCATATATTTT.

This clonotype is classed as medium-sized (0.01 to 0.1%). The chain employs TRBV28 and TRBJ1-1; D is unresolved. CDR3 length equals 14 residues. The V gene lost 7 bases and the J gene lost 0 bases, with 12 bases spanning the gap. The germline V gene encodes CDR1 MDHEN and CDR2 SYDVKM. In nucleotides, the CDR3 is TGTGCCAGCACTTCGGTTTCAGTGAACACTGAAGCTTTCTTT. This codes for CASTSVSVNTEAFF.

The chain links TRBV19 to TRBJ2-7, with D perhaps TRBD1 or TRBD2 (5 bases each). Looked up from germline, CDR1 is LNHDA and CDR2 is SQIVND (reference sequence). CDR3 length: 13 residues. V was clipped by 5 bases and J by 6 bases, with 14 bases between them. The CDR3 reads CASSPRGVFEQYF. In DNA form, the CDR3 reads TGTGCCAGTAGTCCGAGGGGTGTGTTCGAGCAGTACTTC.

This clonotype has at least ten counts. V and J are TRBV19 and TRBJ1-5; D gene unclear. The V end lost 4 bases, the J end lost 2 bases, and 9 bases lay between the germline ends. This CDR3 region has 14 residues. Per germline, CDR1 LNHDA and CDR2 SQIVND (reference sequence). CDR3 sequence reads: CASSTSLGNQPQHF. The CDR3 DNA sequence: TGTGCCAGTAGTACCTCCCTTGGCAATCAGCCCCAGCATTTT.

The CDR3 loop reads CASRDDPYSGNTIYF. As DNA, the CDR3 is TGTGCCAGCAGAGACGACCCTTACTCTGGAAACACCATATATTTT. This chain links TRBV2 with TRBJ1-3; D is ambiguous. The CDR3 covers 15 residues. V lost 6 bases and J lost 0, with 12 bases in between. CDR1 and CDR2 (germline): SNHLY, FYNNEI.

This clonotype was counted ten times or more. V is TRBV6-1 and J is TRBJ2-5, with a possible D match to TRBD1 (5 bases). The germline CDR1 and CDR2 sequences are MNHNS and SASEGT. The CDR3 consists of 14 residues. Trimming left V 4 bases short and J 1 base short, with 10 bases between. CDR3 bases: TGTGCCAGCAGTGGCAGGGTCGGCCAAGAGACCCAGTACTTC. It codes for CASSGRVGQETQYF.

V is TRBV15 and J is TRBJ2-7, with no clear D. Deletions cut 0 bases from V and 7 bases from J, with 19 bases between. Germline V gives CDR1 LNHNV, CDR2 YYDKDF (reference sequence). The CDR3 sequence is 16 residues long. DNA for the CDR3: TGTGCCACCAGCAGAGATATCGAGGCGATCAAAAGGGAGCAGTACTTC. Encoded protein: CATSRDIEAIKREQYF.

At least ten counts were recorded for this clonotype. CDR3 DNA: TGTGCCAGCAGCTGGCGACAGGCTAGAGGGAATGGCTACACCTTC. Protein sequence: CASSWRQARGNGYTF. The chain carries TRBV7-2 and TRBJ1-2, with D possibly TRBD1 on 6 matching bases. The V gene's germline CDR1 is SGHTA and CDR2 FQGNSA. Deletions cut 4 bases from V and 6 bases from J, with 18 bases between. This CDR3 is built from 15 residues.

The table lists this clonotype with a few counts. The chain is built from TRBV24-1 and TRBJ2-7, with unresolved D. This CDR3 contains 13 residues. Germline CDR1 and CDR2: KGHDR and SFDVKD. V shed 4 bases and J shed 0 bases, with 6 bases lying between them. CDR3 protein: CATSDSSSYEQYF. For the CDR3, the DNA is TGTGCCACCAGTGACAGTAGCTCCTACGAGCAGTACTTC.

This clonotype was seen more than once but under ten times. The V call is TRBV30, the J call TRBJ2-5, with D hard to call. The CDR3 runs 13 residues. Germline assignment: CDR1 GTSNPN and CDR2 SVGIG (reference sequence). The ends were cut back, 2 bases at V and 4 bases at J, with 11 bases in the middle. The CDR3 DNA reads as TGTGCCTGGAGTCTCGAGGCCAGAGAGACCCAGTACTTC. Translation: CAWSLEARETQYF.

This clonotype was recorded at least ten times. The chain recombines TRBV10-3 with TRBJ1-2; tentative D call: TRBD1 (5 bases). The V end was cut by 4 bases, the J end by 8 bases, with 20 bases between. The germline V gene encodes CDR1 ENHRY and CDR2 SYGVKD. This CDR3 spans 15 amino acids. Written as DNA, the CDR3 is TGTGCCATCAGTGTAATCCATCGGCAGGGTCAAGGCTACACCTTC. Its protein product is CAISVIHRQGQGYTF.

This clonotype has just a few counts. CDR3 residues: CASRSGALTGELFF. In DNA, the CDR3 is TGCGCCAGCAGGTCAGGGGCGTTGACCGGGGAGCTGTTTTTT. The V and J genes are TRBV5-1 and TRBJ2-2; D may be TRBD1 (6 bases). Per germline, CDR1 SGHRS and CDR2 YFSETQ. Trimming took 5 bases from V and 5 from J, leaving 13 bases between them. This CDR3 is 14 amino acids long.

The CDR3 coding sequence is TGCGCCAGCAGCTTGGAGGGCGTGATCGGCTACACCTTC. Protein: CASSLEGVIGYTF. This chain links TRBV5-1 with TRBJ1-2; D gene uncertain. CDR1 SGHRS and CDR2 YFSETQ come from the germline V gene. The CDR3 extends over 13 amino acids. With 0 bases removed from V and 8 bases from J, the gap between germline ends came to 11 bases.

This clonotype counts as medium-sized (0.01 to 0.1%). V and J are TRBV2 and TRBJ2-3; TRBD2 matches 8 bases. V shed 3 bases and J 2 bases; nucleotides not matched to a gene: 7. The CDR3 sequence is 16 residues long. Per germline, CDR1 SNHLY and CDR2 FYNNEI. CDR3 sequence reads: CASSDLAGGLTDTQYF. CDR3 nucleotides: TGTGCCAGCAGTGATCTCGCGGGAGGACTCACAGATACGCAGTATTTT.

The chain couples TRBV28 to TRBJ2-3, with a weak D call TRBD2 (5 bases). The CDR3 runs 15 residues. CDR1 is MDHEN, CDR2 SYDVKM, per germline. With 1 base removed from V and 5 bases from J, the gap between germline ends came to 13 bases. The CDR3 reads CASSLYELRGDTQYF. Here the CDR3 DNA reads TGTGCCAGCAGTTTATACGAGTTACGGGGAGATACGCAGTATTTT.

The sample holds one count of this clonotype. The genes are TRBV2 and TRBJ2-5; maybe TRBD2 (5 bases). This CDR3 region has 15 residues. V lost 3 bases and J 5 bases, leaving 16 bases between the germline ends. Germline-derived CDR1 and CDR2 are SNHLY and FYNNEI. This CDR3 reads CASSERLLAGETQYF. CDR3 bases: TGTGCCAGCAGTGAGAGACTGCTGGCGGGCGAGACCCAGTACTTC. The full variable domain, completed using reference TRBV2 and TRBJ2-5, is EPEVTQTPSHQVTQMGQEVILRCVPISNHLYFYWYRQILGQKVEFLVSFYNNEISEKSEIFDDQFSVERPDGSNFTLKIRSTKLEDSAMYFCASSERLLAGETQYFGPGTRLLVL.

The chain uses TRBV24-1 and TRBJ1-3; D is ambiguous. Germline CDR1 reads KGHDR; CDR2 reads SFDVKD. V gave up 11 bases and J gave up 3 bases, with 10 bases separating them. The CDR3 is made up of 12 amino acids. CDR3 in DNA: TGTGCCAAAGGATTGGGTGGAAACACCATATATTTT. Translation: CAKGLGGNTIYF.

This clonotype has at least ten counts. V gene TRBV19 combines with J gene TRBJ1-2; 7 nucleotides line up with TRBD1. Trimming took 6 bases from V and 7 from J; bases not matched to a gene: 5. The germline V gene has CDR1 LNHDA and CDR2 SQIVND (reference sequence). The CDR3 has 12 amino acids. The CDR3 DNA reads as TGTGCCAGTAGGAGGACAGGCTTTGGCTACACCTTC. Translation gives CASRRTGFGYTF.

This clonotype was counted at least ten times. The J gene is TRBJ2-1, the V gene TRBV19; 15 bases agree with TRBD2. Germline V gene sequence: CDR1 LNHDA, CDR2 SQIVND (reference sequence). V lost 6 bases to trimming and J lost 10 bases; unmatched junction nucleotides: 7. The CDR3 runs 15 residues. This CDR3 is CASRRTSGRAREQFF. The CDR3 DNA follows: TGTGCCAGTAGGCGGACTAGCGGGAGGGCCAGGGAGCAGTTCTTC.